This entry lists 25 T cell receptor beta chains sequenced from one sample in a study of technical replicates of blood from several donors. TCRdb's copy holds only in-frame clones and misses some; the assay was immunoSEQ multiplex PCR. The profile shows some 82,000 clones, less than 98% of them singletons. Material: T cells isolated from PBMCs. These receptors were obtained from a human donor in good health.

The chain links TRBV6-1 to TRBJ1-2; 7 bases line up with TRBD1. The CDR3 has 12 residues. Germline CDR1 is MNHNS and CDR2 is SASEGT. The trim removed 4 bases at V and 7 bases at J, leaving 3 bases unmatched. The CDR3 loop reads CASSVQGFGYTF. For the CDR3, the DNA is TGTGCCAGCAGTGTACAGGGGTTTGGCTACACCTTC.

The CDR3 nucleotides are TGCGCCAGTCAAGCGGGGGATGGTAATGAGCAGTTCTTC. This sequence encodes CASQAGDGNEQFF. The chain joins TRBV5-1 to TRBJ2-1, with 8 bases identical to TRBD2. CDR1 is SGHRS and CDR2 is YFSETQ in the germline V gene. This CDR3 has 13 amino acids. J gave up 7 bases and V 8 bases, and 8 bases lay outside the gene matches. The full variable domain, completed using reference TRBV5-1 and TRBJ2-1, is KAGVTQTPRYLIKTRGQQVTLSCSPISGHRSVSWYQQTPGQGLQFLFEYFSETQRNKGNFPGRFSGRQFSNSRSEMNVSTLELGDSALYLCASQAGDGNEQFFGPGTRLTVL.

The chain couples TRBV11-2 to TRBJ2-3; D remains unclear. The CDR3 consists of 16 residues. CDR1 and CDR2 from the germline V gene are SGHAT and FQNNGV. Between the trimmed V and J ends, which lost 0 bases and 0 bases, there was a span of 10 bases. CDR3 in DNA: TGTGCCAGCAGCTTAGAGCACAAGTGGAGCACAGATACGCAGTATTTT. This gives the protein CASSLEHKWSTDTQYF. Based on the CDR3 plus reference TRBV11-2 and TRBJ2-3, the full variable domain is EAGVAQSPRYKIIEKRQSVAFWCNPISGHATLYWYQQILGQGPKLLIQFQNNGVVDDSQLPKDRFSAERLKGVDSTLKIQPAKLEDSAVYLCASSLEHKWSTDTQYFGPGTRLTVL.

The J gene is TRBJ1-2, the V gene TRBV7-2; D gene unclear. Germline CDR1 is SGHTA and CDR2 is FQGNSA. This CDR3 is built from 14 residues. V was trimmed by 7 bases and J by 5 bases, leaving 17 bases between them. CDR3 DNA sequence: TGTGCCAGCAAAGCTTCTATAACAGATTATGGCTACACCTTC. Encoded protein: CASKASITDYGYTF.

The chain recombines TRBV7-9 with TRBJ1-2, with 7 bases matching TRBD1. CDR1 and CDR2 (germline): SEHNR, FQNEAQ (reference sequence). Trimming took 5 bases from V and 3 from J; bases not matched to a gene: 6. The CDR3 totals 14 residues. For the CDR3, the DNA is TGTGCCAGCAGCCACGACAGGGCTGACTATGGCTACACCTTC. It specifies CASSHDRADYGYTF.

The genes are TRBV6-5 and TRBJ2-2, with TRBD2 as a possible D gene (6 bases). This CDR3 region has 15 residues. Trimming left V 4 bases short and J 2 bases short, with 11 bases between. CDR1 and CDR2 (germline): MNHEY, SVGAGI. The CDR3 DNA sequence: TGTGCCAGCAGTTCGCGACTAGATAACACCGGGGAGCTGTTTTTT. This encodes CASSSRLDNTGELFF.

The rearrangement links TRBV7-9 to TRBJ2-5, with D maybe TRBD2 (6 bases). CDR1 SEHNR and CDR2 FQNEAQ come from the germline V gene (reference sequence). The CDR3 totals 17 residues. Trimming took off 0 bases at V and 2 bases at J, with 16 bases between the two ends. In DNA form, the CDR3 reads TGTGCCAGCAGCTTAGCGCGGGGAGGTGGTCTGCAAGAGACCCAGTACTTC. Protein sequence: CASSLARGGGLQETQYF. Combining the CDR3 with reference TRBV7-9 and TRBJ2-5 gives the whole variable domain DTGVSQNPRHKITKRGQNVTFRCDPISEHNRLYWYRQTLGQGPEFLTYFQNEAQLEKSRLLSDRFSAERPKGSFSTLEIQRTEQGDSAMYLCASSLARGGGLQETQYFGPGTRLLVL.

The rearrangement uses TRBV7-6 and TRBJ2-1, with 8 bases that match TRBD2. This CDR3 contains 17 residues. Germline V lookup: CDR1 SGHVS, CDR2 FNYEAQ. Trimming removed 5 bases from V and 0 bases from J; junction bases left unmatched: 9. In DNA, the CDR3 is TGTGCCAGCAGCCCCAGATGGAGCGGGAGCTCCTACAATGAGCAGTTCTTC. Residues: CASSPRWSGSSYNEQFF. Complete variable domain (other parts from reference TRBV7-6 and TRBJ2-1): GAGVSQSPRYKVTKRGQDVALRCDPISGHVSLYWYRQALGQGPEFLTYFNYEAQQDKSGLPNDRFSAERPEGSISTLTIQRTEQRDSAMYRCASSPRWSGSSYNEQFFGPGTRLTVL.

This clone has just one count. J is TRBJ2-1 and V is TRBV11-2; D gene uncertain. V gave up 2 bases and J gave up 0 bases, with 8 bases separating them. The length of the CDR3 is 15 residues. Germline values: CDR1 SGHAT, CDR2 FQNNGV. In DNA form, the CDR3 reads TGTGCCAGCAGCTTATTCAGTACCTCCTACAATGAGCAGTTCTTC. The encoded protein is CASSLFSTSYNEQFF. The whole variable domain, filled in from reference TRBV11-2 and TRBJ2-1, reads EAGVAQSPRYKIIEKRQSVAFWCNPISGHATLYWYQQILGQGPKLLIQFQNNGVVDDSQLPKDRFSAERLKGVDSTLKIQPAKLEDSAVYLCASSLFSTSYNEQFFGPGTRLTVL.

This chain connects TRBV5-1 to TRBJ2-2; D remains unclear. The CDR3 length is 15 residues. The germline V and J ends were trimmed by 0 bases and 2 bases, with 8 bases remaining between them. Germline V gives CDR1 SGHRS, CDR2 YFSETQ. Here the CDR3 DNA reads TGCGCCAGCAGCTTGGCAGCAGGAAACACCGGGGAGCTGTTTTTT. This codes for CASSLAAGNTGELFF.

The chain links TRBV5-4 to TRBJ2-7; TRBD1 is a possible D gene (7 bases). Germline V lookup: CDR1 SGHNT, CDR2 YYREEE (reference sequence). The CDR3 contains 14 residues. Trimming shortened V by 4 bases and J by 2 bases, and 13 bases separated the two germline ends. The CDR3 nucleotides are TGTGCCAGCAGCCGCGGGGACAGAACCTACGAGCAGTACTTC. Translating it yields CASSRGDRTYEQYF.

The CDR3 DNA sequence: TGCGCCAGCAGCGCTAAGGGGGAAGGCTCCTACGAGCAGTACTTC. Translation gives CASSAKGEGSYEQYF. The chain couples TRBV5-1 to TRBJ2-7; a possible D gene is TRBD1 (6 bases). V lost 4 bases to trimming and J lost 0 bases, with 14 bases between them. This CDR3 is 15 amino acids long. Germline loops: CDR1 SGHRS, CDR2 YFSETQ.

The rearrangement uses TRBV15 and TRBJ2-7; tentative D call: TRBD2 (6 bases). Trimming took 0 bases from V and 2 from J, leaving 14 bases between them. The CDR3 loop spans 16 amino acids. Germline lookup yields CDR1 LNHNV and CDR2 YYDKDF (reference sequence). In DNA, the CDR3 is TGTGCCACCAGCAGAGATTGGGGAGGACCTACCTACGAGCAGTACTTC. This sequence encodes CATSRDWGGPTYEQYF.

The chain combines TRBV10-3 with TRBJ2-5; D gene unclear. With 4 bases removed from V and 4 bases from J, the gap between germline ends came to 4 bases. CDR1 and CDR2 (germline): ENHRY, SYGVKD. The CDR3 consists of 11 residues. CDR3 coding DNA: TGTGCCATCAGTGGCGGAGAGACCCAGTACTTC. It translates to CAISGGETQYF.

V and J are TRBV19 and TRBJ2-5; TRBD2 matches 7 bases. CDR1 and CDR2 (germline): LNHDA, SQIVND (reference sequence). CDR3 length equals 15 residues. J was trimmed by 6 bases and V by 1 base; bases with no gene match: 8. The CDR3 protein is CASSIGSSGGKTQYF. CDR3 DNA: TGTGCCAGTAGTATAGGAAGTTCGGGGGGTAAGACCCAGTACTTC.

The CDR3 reads CASSFSTRGGADTQYF. The CDR3 region has the DNA TGTGCCAGCAGCTTCTCTACTAGAGGGGGGGCAGATACGCAGTATTTT. The J gene is TRBJ2-3, the V gene TRBV7-9; TRBD2 might be the D (7 bases). Germline CDR1 SEHNR, CDR2 FQNEAQ (reference sequence). The CDR3 is 16 residues long. V was shortened by 3 bases and J by 4 bases, with 17 bases between the two germline ends. Based on the CDR3 plus reference TRBV7-9 and TRBJ2-3, the full variable domain is DTGVSQNPRHKITKRGQNVTFRCDPISEHNRLYWYRQTLGQGPEFLTYFQNEAQLEKSRLLSDRFSAERPKGSFSTLEIQRTEQGDSAMYLCASSFSTRGGADTQYFGPGTRLTVL.

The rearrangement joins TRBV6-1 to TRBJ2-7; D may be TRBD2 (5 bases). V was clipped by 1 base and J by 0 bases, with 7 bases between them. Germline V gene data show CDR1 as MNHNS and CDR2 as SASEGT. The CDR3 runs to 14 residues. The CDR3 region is CASSEGGLSYEQYF. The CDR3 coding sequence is TGTGCCAGCAGTGAAGGCGGACTCTCCTACGAGCAGTACTTC.

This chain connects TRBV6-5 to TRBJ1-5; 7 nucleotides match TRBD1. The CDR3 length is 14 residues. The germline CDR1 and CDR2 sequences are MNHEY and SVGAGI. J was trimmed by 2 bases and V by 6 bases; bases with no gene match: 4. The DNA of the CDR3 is TGTGCCAGCAGGCCCGGACAGGGCAATCAGCCCCAGCATTTT. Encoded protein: CASRPGQGNQPQHF.

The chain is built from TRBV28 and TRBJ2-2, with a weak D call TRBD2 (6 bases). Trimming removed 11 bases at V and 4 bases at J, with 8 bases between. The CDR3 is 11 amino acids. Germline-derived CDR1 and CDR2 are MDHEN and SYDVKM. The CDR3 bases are TGTGCCGCGGGGCCCACCGGGGAGCTGTTTTTT. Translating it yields CAAGPTGELFF.

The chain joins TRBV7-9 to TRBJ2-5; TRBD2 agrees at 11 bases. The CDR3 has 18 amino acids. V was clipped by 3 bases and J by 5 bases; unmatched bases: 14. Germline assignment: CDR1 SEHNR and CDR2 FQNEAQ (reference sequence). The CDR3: CASSFRGGTSGRTETQYF. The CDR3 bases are TGTGCCAGCAGCTTTAGAGGGGGGACTAGCGGAAGGACGGAGACCCAGTACTTC.

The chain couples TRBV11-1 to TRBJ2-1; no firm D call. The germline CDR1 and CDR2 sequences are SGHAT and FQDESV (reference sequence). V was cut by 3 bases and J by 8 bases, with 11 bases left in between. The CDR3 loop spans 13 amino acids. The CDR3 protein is CASSFTRVDEQFF. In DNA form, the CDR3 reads TGTGCCAGCAGCTTCACCCGGGTAGATGAGCAGTTCTTC.

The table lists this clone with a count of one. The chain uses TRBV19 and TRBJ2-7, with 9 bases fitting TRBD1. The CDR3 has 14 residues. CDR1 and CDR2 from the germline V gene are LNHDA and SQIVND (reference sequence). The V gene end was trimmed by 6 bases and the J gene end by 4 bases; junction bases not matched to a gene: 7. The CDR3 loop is CASSPGQGLYEQYF. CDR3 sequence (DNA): TGTGCCAGTAGCCCGGGACAGGGATTGTACGAGCAGTACTTC.

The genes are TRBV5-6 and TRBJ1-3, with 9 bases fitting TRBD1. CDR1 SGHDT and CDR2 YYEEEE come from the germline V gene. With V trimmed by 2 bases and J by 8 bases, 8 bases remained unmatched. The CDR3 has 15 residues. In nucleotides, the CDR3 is TGTGCCAGCAGCTTCCGACAGGGGGTAGGGGACACCATATATTTT. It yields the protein CASSFRQGVGDTIYF.

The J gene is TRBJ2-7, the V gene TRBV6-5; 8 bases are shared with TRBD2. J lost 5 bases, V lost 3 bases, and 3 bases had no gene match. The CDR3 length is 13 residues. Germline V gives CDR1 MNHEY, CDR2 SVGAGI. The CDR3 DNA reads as TGTGCCAGCAGTTATGGGACTAGGGACGAGCAGTACTTC. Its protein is CASSYGTRDEQYF.

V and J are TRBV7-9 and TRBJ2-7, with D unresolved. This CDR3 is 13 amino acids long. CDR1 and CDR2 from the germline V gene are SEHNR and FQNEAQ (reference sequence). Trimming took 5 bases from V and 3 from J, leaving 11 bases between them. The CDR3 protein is CASSGGANYEQYF. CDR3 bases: TGTGCCAGCAGCGGCGGAGCTAACTACGAGCAGTACTTC.